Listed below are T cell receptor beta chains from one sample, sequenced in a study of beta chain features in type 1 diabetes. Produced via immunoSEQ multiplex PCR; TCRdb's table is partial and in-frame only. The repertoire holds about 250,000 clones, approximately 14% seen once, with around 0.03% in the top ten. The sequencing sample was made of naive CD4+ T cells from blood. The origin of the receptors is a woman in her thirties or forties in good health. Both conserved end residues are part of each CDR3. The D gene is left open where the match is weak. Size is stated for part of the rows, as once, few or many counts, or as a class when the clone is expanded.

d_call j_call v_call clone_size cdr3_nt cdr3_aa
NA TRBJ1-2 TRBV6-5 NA TGTGCCAGCAGTTACGGGGAGGGAGGGGGCTACACCTTC CASSYGEGGGYTF
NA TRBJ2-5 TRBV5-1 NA TGCGCCAGCAGCTTGGCGGCGGGGCTGCAAGAGACCCAGTACTTC CASSLAAGLQETQYF
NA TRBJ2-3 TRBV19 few TGTGCCAGTAGGCGTGGACAGGATACGCAGTATTTT CASRRGQDTQYF
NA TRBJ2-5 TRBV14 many TGTGCCAGCAGCCAAGTGCTCGGGGAGACCCAGTACTTC CASSQVLGETQYF
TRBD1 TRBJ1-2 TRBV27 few TGTGCCAGCAGTTCACGGACAGGGAACTATGGCTACACCTTC CASSSRTGNYGYTF
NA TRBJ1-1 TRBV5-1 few TGCGCCAGCAGCTTCAGGGGCTCTGAAGCTTTCTTT CASSFRGSEAFF
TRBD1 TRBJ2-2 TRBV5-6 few TGTGCCAGCAGCTTGTATGCGAGACAGGGGGCCCCCGGGGAGCTGTTTTTT CASSLYARQGAPGELFF
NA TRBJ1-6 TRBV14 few TGTGCCAGCAGCGCCCGTCTGCGGGGGTCGTCACCCCTCCACTTT CASSARLRGSSPLHF
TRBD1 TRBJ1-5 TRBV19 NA TGTGCCAGTAGTAAGCCGGGACAGGGGGCGGGACAGCCCCAGCATTTT CASSKPGQGAGQPQHF
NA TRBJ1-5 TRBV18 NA TGTGCCAGCTCACCGTCAGGGGCTGCATATCAGCCCCAGCATTTT CASSPSGAAYQPQHF
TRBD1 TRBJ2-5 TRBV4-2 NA TGTGCCAGCAGCCCAGAGGACAGGGGAGGAGAGACCCAGTACTTC CASSPEDRGGETQYF
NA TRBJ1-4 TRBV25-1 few TGTGCCAGCAGTGAAGTGACCGGCAGGTGGTCAACTAATGAAAAACTGTTTTTT CASSEVTGRWSTNEKLFF
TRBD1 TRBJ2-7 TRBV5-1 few TGCGCCAGCAGCGGGGGACAGCTGAAACTCGAGCAGTACTTC CASSGGQLKLEQYF
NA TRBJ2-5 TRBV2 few TGTGCCAGCAAGGGGACTTCCTCGTACCAAGAGACCCAGTACTTC CASKGTSSYQETQYF
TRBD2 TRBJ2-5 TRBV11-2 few TGTGCCAGCAGCTTCCCCCCGGGACTAGAAGAGACCCAGTACTTC CASSFPPGLEETQYF
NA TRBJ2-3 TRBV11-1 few TGTGCCAGCAGCTTGACTAGTTTCGCAGATACGCAGTATTTT CASSLTSFADTQYF
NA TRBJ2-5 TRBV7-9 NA TGTGCCAGCAGCCCCTTTGGGAGCCAAGAGACCCAGTACTTC CASSPFGSQETQYF
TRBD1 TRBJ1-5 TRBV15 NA TGTACCACCAGCAGACAGGGAAATCAGCCCCAGCATTTT CTTSRQGNQPQHF
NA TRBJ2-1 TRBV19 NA TGTGCCAGTAGTATAGATTCCACCAGCTCCTACAATGAGCAGTTCTTC CASSIDSTSSYNEQFF
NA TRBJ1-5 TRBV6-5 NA TGTGCCAGCAAAGAGGGCCCTAGCAATCAGCCCCAGCATTTT CASKEGPSNQPQHF
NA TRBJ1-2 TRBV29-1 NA TGCAGCGGCCGGGACACCAGATTTGGCTACACCTTC CSGRDTRFGYTF
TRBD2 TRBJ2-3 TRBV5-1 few TGCGCCAGCAAAGCACTAGCGGGGGGCACAGATACGCAGTATTTT CASKALAGGTDTQYF
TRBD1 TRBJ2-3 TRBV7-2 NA TGTGCCAGCAGCTCCGGCACCGGGACAGGGGGCACAGATACGCAGTATTTT CASSSGTGTGGTDTQYF
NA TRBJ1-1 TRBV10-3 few TGTGCCATCAGTGAGTCTGAGGGAAAGAACACTGAAGCTTTCTTT CAISESEGKNTEAFF
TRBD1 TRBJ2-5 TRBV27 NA TGTGCCAGCAGTTGGGACAGGGGGCTTGAGACCCAGTACTTC CASSWDRGLETQYF
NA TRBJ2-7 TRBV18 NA TGTGCCAGCTCACCACCGAACGGTCCCTACGAGCAGTACTTC CASSPPNGPYEQYF
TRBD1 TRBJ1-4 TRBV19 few TGTGCCAGTAGTGCTGGGACAGTCCCATGGGAAAAACTGTTTTTT CASSAGTVPWEKLFF
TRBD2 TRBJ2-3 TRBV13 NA TGTGCCAGCAGCTTGGGGAGCGGGGCGGTTTCAGATACGCAGTATTTT CASSLGSGAVSDTQYF
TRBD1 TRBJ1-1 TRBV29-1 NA TGCAGCGTTGTCTGGGACAGGGCAGCTTTCTTT CSVVWDRAAFF
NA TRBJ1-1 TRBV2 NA TGTGCCAGCAGTCCTAACGGACATTTGAACACTGAAGCTTTCTTT CASSPNGHLNTEAFF
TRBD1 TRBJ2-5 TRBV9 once TGTGCCAGCAGCGGGTCCCGGGACAGACAGAACACCCAGTACTTC CASSGSRDRQNTQYF
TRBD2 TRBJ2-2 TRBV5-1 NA TGCGCCAGCAGCTCGGGACTAGCGGGGGGCTCGAACACCGGGGAGCTGTTTTTT CASSSGLAGGSNTGELFF
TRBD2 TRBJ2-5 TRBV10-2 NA TGCGCCGCCCGACTAGCGGGGGGTGAGACCCAGTACTTC CAARLAGGETQYF
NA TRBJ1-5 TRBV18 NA TGTGCCAGCTCACCACAGGAGGGAGGGGGTCAGCCCCAGCATTTT CASSPQEGGGQPQHF
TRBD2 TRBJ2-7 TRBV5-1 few TGCGCCAGCAGCGCGGCTAGCGGAACCTACGAGCAGTACTTC CASSAASGTYEQYF
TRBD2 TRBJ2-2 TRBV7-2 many TGTGCCAGCAGTCTAGCGGGGGGTCGCACCGGGGAGCTGTTTTTT CASSLAGGRTGELFF
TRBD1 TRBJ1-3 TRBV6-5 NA TGTGCCAGCAGTTACACGGGGACAGGCAGCGGAAACACCATATATTTT CASSYTGTGSGNTIYF
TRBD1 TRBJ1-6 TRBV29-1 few TGCAGCGTCTTGACAGGGGGGGGTTCACCCCTCCACTTT CSVLTGGGSPLHF
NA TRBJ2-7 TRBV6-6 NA TGTGCCAGCAGTCTAAGTGGCGGAACCTACGAGCAGTACTTC CASSLSGGTYEQYF
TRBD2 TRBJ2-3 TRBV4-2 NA TGTGCCAGCAGCCAAGATCAGCGTGGCGGGGGGGCTGCCCGCACAGATACGCAGTATTTT CASSQDQRGGGAARTDTQYF
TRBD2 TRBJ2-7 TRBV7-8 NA TGTGCCAGCAGCCCTAGACTAGCGGGGGGCTTTTTCAAGCAGTACTTC CASSPRLAGGFFKQYF
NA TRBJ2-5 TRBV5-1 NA TGCGCCAGCAGCTGGTCGGGTGAAGAGACCCAGTACTTC CASSWSGEETQYF
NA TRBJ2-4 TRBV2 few TGTGCCAGCAGCGCGGGTGGCAGCTTAGCCAAAAACATTCAGTACTTC CASSAGGSLAKNIQYF